This is a list of T cell receptor beta chains from one sample in a study of blood T cells in healthy people across ages. One entry per CDR3 protein, called by TCRdb with MiXCR from the 5' RACE reads. In the table there are hundreds of thousands of distinct CDR3 sequences, 40% to 45% of which are singletons. What was sequenced was blood. These receptors were collected from a man at least 80 years old in good health. The CDR3 runs from the conserved cysteine through the conserved F or W. A D gene is named only where the DNA matches it firmly. The size entry is marked missing in some rows and otherwise reads once, few, many or a size class.

j_gene: TRBJ2-7; d_gene: TRBD1; len: 15; v_gene: TRBV29-1; abundance: -; CDR3aa: CSVSPGQGASYEQYF; CDR3nt: TGCAGCGTGTCGCCGGGACAGGGGGCGTCTTACGAGCAGTACTTC
j_gene: TRBJ2-1; d_gene: -; len: 14; v_gene: TRBV18; abundance: few; CDR3aa: CASSAQGGSNEQFF; CDR3nt: TGTGCCAGCTCGGCGCAGGGAGGTAGTAATGAGCAGTTCTTC
j_gene: TRBJ2-3; d_gene: -; len: 16; v_gene: TRBV20-1; abundance: once; CDR3aa: CTAFLRTMDSTDTQYF; CDR3nt: TGCACTGCATTCCTGCGGACCATGGATAGCACAGATACGCAGTATTTT
j_gene: TRBJ2-1; d_gene: TRBD2; len: 15; v_gene: TRBV6-5; abundance: few; CDR3aa: CASSPTSGRAREQFF; CDR3nt: TGTGCCAGCAGCCCTACTAGCGGGAGGGCCAGAGAGCAGTTCTTC
j_gene: TRBJ2-1; d_gene: -; len: 13; v_gene: TRBV6-2/TRBV6-3; abundance: -; CDR3aa: CASRVTGVNEQFF; CDR3nt: TGTGCCAGCAGGGTCACGGGAGTCAATGAGCAGTTCTTC
j_gene: TRBJ2-1; d_gene: TRBD2; len: 16; v_gene: TRBV12-5; abundance: few; CDR3aa: CASGLLAGGATSEQFF; CDR3nt: TGTGCTAGTGGTTTATTAGCGGGAGGCGCAACTAGTGAGCAGTTCTTC
j_gene: TRBJ2-2; d_gene: -; len: 15; v_gene: TRBV5-1; abundance: few; CDR3aa: CASSLEKGRTGELFF; CDR3nt: TGCGCCAGCAGCTTGGAAAAGGGGAGGACCGGGGAGCTGTTTTTT
j_gene: TRBJ2-1; d_gene: -; len: 14; v_gene: TRBV20-1; abundance: -; CDR3aa: CSARDVVSYNEQFF; CDR3nt: TGCAGTGCTAGAGACGTCGTCTCCTACAATGAGCAGTTCTTC
j_gene: TRBJ2-2; d_gene: -; len: 17; v_gene: TRBV9; abundance: few; CDR3aa: CASSVAGLFGNTGELFF; CDR3nt: TGTGCCAGCAGCGTAGCGGGACTCTTTGGGAACACCGGGGAGCTGTTTTTT
j_gene: TRBJ2-7; d_gene: TRBD1; len: 14; v_gene: TRBV28; abundance: -; CDR3aa: CASSRDRVPAEQYF; CDR3nt: TGTGCCAGCAGCCGGGACAGGGTTCCCGCCGAGCAGTACTTC
j_gene: TRBJ2-5; d_gene: TRBD1; len: 16; v_gene: TRBV5-1; abundance: few; CDR3aa: CASRTMTGASGETQYF; CDR3nt: TGCGCCAGCAGAACGATGACAGGGGCGAGTGGAGAGACCCAGTACTTC
j_gene: TRBJ2-7; d_gene: TRBD1; len: 16; v_gene: TRBV6-1; abundance: few; CDR3aa: CASSEPIDRDSYEQYF; CDR3nt: TGTGCCAGCAGTGAACCTATTGACAGGGACTCCTACGAGCAGTACTTC
j_gene: TRBJ2-4; d_gene: TRBD1; len: 19; v_gene: TRBV4-2; abundance: -; CDR3aa: CASSQGGGQGLRAKNIQYF; CDR3nt: TGTGCCAGCAGCCAAGGCGGGGGACAGGGTTTACGAGCCAAAAACATTCAGTACTTC
j_gene: TRBJ2-5; d_gene: TRBD2; len: 14; v_gene: TRBV5-1; abundance: few; CDR3aa: CASRVTSGQETQYF; CDR3nt: TGCGCCAGCAGAGTGACTAGCGGACAAGAGACCCAGTACTTC
j_gene: TRBJ1-5; d_gene: -; len: 14; v_gene: TRBV24-1; abundance: -; CDR3aa: CATSARSRGQPQHF; CDR3nt: TGTGCCACCAGTGCCAGGTCTCGGGGTCAGCCCCAGCATTTT
j_gene: TRBJ2-7; d_gene: -; len: 13; v_gene: TRBV27; abundance: -; CDR3aa: CASNRRAGDEQYF; CDR3nt: TGTGCCAGCAACCGAAGGGCAGGGGACGAGCAGTACTTC
j_gene: TRBJ2-5; d_gene: -; len: 15; v_gene: TRBV7-3; abundance: -; CDR3aa: CASSFHRGSGETQYF; CDR3nt: TGTGCCAGCAGCTTTCATAGGGGTTCTGGAGAGACCCAGTACTTC
j_gene: TRBJ2-1; d_gene: -; len: 13; v_gene: TRBV20-1; abundance: -; CDR3aa: CSATGVGDNEQFF; CDR3nt: TGCAGTGCTACTGGCGTGGGCGACAATGAGCAGTTCTTC
j_gene: TRBJ2-5; d_gene: -; len: 13; v_gene: TRBV9; abundance: few; CDR3aa: CASTRGEQETQYF; CDR3nt: TGTGCCAGCACCAGGGGGGAACAAGAGACCCAGTACTTC
j_gene: TRBJ1-2; d_gene: -; len: 17; v_gene: TRBV4-2; abundance: few; CDR3aa: CASSQAPAGGRGYGYTF; CDR3nt: TGTGCCAGCAGCCAAGCTCCGGCGGGGGGGCGCGGCTATGGCTACACCTTC
j_gene: TRBJ2-7; d_gene: -; len: 13; v_gene: TRBV6-4; abundance: few; CDR3aa: CASTSRGHYEQYF; CDR3nt: TGTGCCAGCACATCGCGGGGGCACTACGAGCAGTACTTC
j_gene: TRBJ1-2; d_gene: -; len: 12; v_gene: TRBV3-1; abundance: -; CDR3aa: CVSSPGGTSFTF; CDR3nt: TGTGTCAGCAGCCCAGGAGGGACCTCGTTCACCTTC
j_gene: TRBJ1-1; d_gene: TRBD1; len: 14; v_gene: TRBV7-9; abundance: few; CDR3aa: CASSQTGLYTEAFF; CDR3nt: TGTGCCAGCAGCCAGACAGGGCTTTACACTGAAGCTTTCTTT
j_gene: TRBJ2-7; d_gene: -; len: 15; v_gene: TRBV6-1; abundance: -; CDR3aa: CASSAWTTLFYEQYF; CDR3nt: TGTGCCAGCAGTGCCTGGACTACCCTGTTCTACGAGCAGTACTTC
j_gene: TRBJ2-7; d_gene: -; len: 14; v_gene: TRBV7-2; abundance: -; CDR3aa: CASSSPTRAYEQYF; CDR3nt: TGTGCCAGCAGCTCGCCGACTAGGGCCTACGAGCAGTACTTC
j_gene: TRBJ1-6; d_gene: -; len: 17; v_gene: TRBV6-5; abundance: -; CDR3aa: CASSYWTEPSYNSPLHF; CDR3nt: TGTGCCAGCAGTTATTGGACAGAACCCTCCTATAATTCACCCCTCCACTTT
j_gene: TRBJ2-1; d_gene: TRBD1; len: 17; v_gene: TRBV2; abundance: -; CDR3aa: CASSGIRLGQLYNEQFF; CDR3nt: TGTGCCAGCAGCGGAATCCGACTGGGACAGCTCTACAATGAGCAGTTCTTC